The 28 T cell receptor beta chains below were found in one sample sequenced in a study of Ad26.COV2.S vaccination and SARS-CoV-2 variants. The treatment: roughly 20 received Ad26.COV2.S at low or high dose, single or two shots; about 5 received placebo; per-sample allocation not given. Collection of samples fell on day 63 after the first vaccine or placebo injection. Repertoires were generated with immunoSEQ multiplex PCR, while TCRdb's copy carries only in-frame clones and drops some. The data hold 300,000 to 400,000 clones, with around four fifths observed a single time. The source material was peripheral blood, sampled in a trial of Ad26.COV2.S vaccine versus placebo. The origin of the receptors is a person aged 18-60 years who received the Ad26.COV2.S COVID-19 vaccine or a placebo.

About this clone itself: The junction shows a germline mismatch at one end, possibly a read error. This sequence joins TRBV7-7 and TRBJ2-7; no clear D gene. This CDR3 spans 13 amino acids. Per the germline V gene, CDR1 is SSHAT and CDR2 is FNYEAQ (reference sequence). CDR3 in amino acids: CASSLARTGEQYF. CDR3 nucleotide sequence: TGTGCTAGCAGCTTAGCCCGGACGGGCGAGCAGTACTTC.

The rearrangement joins TRBV2 to TRBJ1-1; D gene unclear. The CDR3 sequence is 13 residues long. Per germline, CDR1 SNHLY and CDR2 FYNNEI. Trimming left V 8 bases short and J 4 bases short, with 14 bases between. Written as DNA, the CDR3 is TGTGCCAGCTCGCGGGTTAAGACCACTGAAGCTTTCTTT. Protein: CASSRVKTTEAFF. The variable domain in full, with the rest retrieved from reference TRBV2 and TRBJ1-1, is EPEVTQTPSHQVTQMGQEVILRCVPISNHLYFYWYRQILGQKVEFLVSFYNNEISEKSEIFDDQFSVERPDGSNFTLKIRSTKLEDSAMYFCASSRVKTTEAFFGQGTRLTVV.

This rearrangement joins TRBV5-4 to TRBJ2-1, with D hard to call. The CDR3 covers 12 residues. Germline CDR1 is SGHNT and CDR2 is YYREEE (reference sequence). The V gene lost 4 bases and the J gene lost 5 bases, with 7 bases spanning the gap. The CDR3 region has the DNA TGTGCCAGCAGCCTAATGCACAATGAGCAGTTCTTC. The encoded protein is CASSLMHNEQFF.

The J gene is TRBJ2-3, the V gene TRBV29-1; D gene uncertain. Per germline, CDR1 SQVTM and CDR2 ANQGSEA. This CDR3 has 13 amino acids. V dropped 0 bases and J dropped 3 bases, with 7 bases sitting between them. CDR3 DNA sequence: TGCAGCGTTGAAGATCTTCAGACAGATACGCAGTATTTT. Translation: CSVEDLQTDTQYF.

The CDR3 reads CASSQMTGGIGTYNSPLHF. CDR3 nucleotide sequence: TGTGCCAGCAGCCAAATGACAGGGGGCATCGGGACCTATAATTCACCCCTCCACTTT. This rearrangement joins TRBV7-6 to TRBJ1-6, with 10 bases matching TRBD1. The junction had 12 bases not matched to a gene; V was cut back by 5 bases and J by 2 bases. The CDR3 is 19 amino acids. Germline CDR1 SGHVS, CDR2 FNYEAQ. Full variable domain (remainder filled in from reference TRBV7-6 and TRBJ1-6): GAGVSQSPRYKVTKRGQDVALRCDPISGHVSLYWYRQALGQGPEFLTYFNYEAQQDKSGLPNDRFSAERPEGSISTLTIQRTEQRDSAMYRCASSQMTGGIGTYNSPLHFGNGTRLTVT.

The J gene is TRBJ1-5, the V gene TRBV11-3; D not resolved. The CDR3 covers 12 residues. CDR1 and CDR2 (germline): SGHNT, YENEEA. V was cut by 5 bases and J by 9 bases, with 11 bases left in between. The DNA for the CDR3 is TGTGCCAGCAGCGGTGACGAGGGGCCCCAGCATTTT. It specifies CASSGDEGPQHF.

V usage is TRBV25-1 and J usage is TRBJ2-7, with D perhaps TRBD1 (6 bases). This CDR3 has 14 amino acids. Germline assignment: CDR1 MGHDK and CDR2 SYGVNS. V was trimmed by 2 bases and J by 2 bases, leaving 10 bases between them. CDR3 nucleotides: TGTGCCAGCAGTGAACCAGGGGAAGCCTACGAGCAGTACTTC. Its translation: CASSEPGEAYEQYF.

This sequence joins TRBV6-4 and TRBJ2-7; 7 bases fit TRBD1. Per the germline V gene, CDR1 is MRHNA and CDR2 is SNTAGT. The CDR3 extends over 14 amino acids. The V segment lost 2 bases and the J segment 5 bases; nucleotides outside the gene matches: 6. CDR3 amino acids: CASSDPTTGNEQYF. DNA of the CDR3: TGTGCCAGCAGTGACCCAACGACAGGGAACGAGCAGTACTTC.

V gene TRBV6-5 combines with J gene TRBJ1-1, with D possibly TRBD1 on 6 matching bases. The V gene lost 0 bases and the J gene lost 8 bases, with 7 bases spanning the gap. Germline lookup yields CDR1 MNHEY and CDR2 SVGAGI. The CDR3 length is 12 residues. DNA of the CDR3: TGTGCCAGCAGTTACTCGGGGGGCGAAGCTTTCTTT. Amino acid sequence: CASSYSGGEAFF.

The rearrangement joins TRBV5-1 to TRBJ2-3; TRBD1 matches at 9 bases. The V gene end was trimmed by 3 bases and the J gene end by 4 bases; junction bases not matched to a gene: 3. The CDR3 has 14 residues. From germline, CDR1 is SGHRS and CDR2 YFSETQ. The CDR3 protein is CASSSNRGPDTQYF. The CDR3 DNA reads TGCGCCAGCAGCTCCAACAGGGGGCCAGATACGCAGTATTTT.

This clone was counted once. The rearrangement joins TRBV27 to TRBJ2-5; D call uncertain. Deletions cut 6 bases from V and 2 bases from J, with 16 bases between. Germline CDR1 and CDR2: MNHEY and SMNVEV (reference sequence). The CDR3 is made up of 15 amino acids. The CDR3 sequence is CASSPLLGSQETQYF. The CDR3 coding sequence is TGTGCCAGCAGCCCCCTTTTAGGCAGTCAAGAGACCCAGTACTTC.

The chain uses TRBV3-1 (or the pseudogene TRBV3-2) and TRBJ2-7; D call uncertain. The CDR3 consists of 12 residues. The V gene lost 4 bases and the J gene lost 6 bases, with 10 bases spanning the gap. Per the germline V gene, CDR1 is LGHDT and CDR2 is YNNKEL (reference sequence). CDR3 loop: CASSLRDIEQYF. Written as DNA, the CDR3 is TGTGCCAGCAGCCTCCGCGACATCGAGCAGTACTTC.

V is TRBV6-5 and J is TRBJ1-1; 7 nucleotides match TRBD1. CDR1 MNHEY and CDR2 SVGAGI come from the germline V gene. J was trimmed by 3 bases and V by 4 bases; bases with no gene match: 5. CDR3 length equals 14 residues. The CDR3 nucleotides read TGTGCCAGCAGTTCGCGACAGGGATACACTGAAGCTTTCTTT. Translation: CASSSRQGYTEAFF.

This chain's CDR3 is CASSLRRQNSGANVLTF. The CDR3 nucleotides are TGCGCCAGCAGCTTAAGAAGACAGAACTCTGGGGCCAACGTCCTGACTTTC. The V call is TRBV5-1, the J call TRBJ2-6; the D gene is possibly TRBD1 (5 bases). The CDR3 runs 17 residues. CDR1 and CDR2 from the germline V gene are SGHRS and YFSETQ. Trimming took 2 bases from V and 0 from J, leaving 12 bases between them.

The chain's CDR3 is CASSPSMGGTYGYTF. The CDR3, as DNA: TGTGCCAGCAGTCCCTCAATGGGGGGGACCTATGGCTACACCTTC. V and J are TRBV6-5 and TRBJ1-2; D may be TRBD1 (5 bases). The CDR3 runs 15 residues. V was clipped by 5 bases and J by 4 bases, with 17 bases between them. Germline loops: CDR1 MNHEY, CDR2 SVGAGI.

The J gene is TRBJ1-5, the V gene TRBV5-5; D call uncertain. The CDR3 loop spans 15 amino acids. CDR1 is SGHKS, CDR2 YYEKEE, per germline (reference sequence). V lost 0 bases, J lost 6 bases, and 13 bases lay in between. CDR3: CASSLERSPSQPQHF. CDR3 in DNA: TGTGCCAGCAGCTTGGAGAGGTCGCCCAGTCAGCCCCAGCATTTT.

V and J are TRBV19 and TRBJ2-3; a possible D gene is TRBD1 (6 bases). The V gene's germline CDR1 is LNHDA and CDR2 SQIVND (reference sequence). The CDR3 contains 15 residues. V lost 7 bases and J 2 bases, leaving 16 bases between the germline ends. The CDR3, as DNA: TGTGCCAGTACCCCGACGGACAGAAACACAGATACGCAGTATTTT. Translating gives CASTPTDRNTDTQYF.

In this sample, this clone turned up a few times. V and J are TRBV5-1 and TRBJ1-3; D unclear. This CDR3 region has 14 residues. Germline loops: CDR1 SGHRS, CDR2 YFSETQ. Deletions cut 2 bases from V and 0 bases from J, with 6 bases between. The DNA for the CDR3 is TGCGCCAGCAGCTTCGCTCCCTCTGGAAACACCATATATTTT. The encoded protein is CASSFAPSGNTIYF.

The chain joins TRBV5-1 to TRBJ1-1; D gene uncertain. Trimming pared 7 bases from V and 0 bases from J, leaving 16 bases between. The CDR3 runs to 15 residues. The germline CDR1 and CDR2 sequences are SGHRS and YFSETQ. The CDR3 sequence is CASLPIPQMNTEAFF. The DNA for the CDR3 is TGCGCCAGCCTCCCGATCCCACAGATGAACACTGAAGCTTTCTTT.

The J gene is TRBJ2-7, the V gene TRBV5-1; 7 positions match TRBD2. CDR3 length: 15 amino acids. Germline loops: CDR1 SGHRS, CDR2 YFSETQ. V lost 3 bases to trimming and J lost 2 bases; unmatched junction nucleotides: 8. Here the CDR3 reads CASSSIAGPPYEQYF. In nucleotides, the CDR3 is TGCGCCAGCAGCTCCATAGCGGGCCCCCCCTACGAGCAGTACTTC.

V and J are TRBV5-1 and TRBJ1-5, with TRBD1 matching 7 bases. Trimming removed 2 bases from V and 1 base from J; junction bases left unmatched: 0. This CDR3 is 14 amino acids long. Germline CDR1 and CDR2: SGHRS and YFSETQ. CDR3 DNA sequence: TGCGCCAGCAGCTTACAGGGGAGCAATCAGCCCCAGCATTTT. Encoded protein: CASSLQGSNQPQHF.

The CDR3 region is CATRRGVGYTF. The CDR3 nucleotides read TGTGCTACCAGAAGAGGGGTAGGCTACACCTTC. The chain combines TRBV12-5 with TRBJ1-2; possibly TRBD1 for D (5 bases). V was cut by 10 bases and J by 8 bases, with 14 bases left in between. The CDR3 is made up of 11 amino acids. The germline V gene encodes CDR1 LGHNT and CDR2 FRNRAP.

The rearrangement joins TRBV9 to TRBJ1-6; D is possibly TRBD1 (6 bases). With 3 bases removed from V and 5 bases from J, the gap between germline ends came to 15 bases. In germline, CDR1 is SGDLS, CDR2 YYNGEE. CDR3 length equals 16 residues. For the CDR3, the DNA is TGTGCCAGCAGCGAGAGGGGGGGTACGGATAATTCACCCCTCCACTTT. Its protein is CASSERGGTDNSPLHF.

The rearrangement joins TRBV2 to TRBJ2-3; unclear D gene. This CDR3 is 16 amino acids long. The germline CDR1 and CDR2 sequences are SNHLY and FYNNEI. Trimming removed 2 bases at V and 2 bases at J, with 14 bases between. CDR3 coding DNA: TGTGCCAGCAGTGAATCCTTTCGACGGGTCACAGATACGCAGTATTTT. Amino acids: CASSESFRRVTDTQYF.

CDR3 bases: TGTGCCACCAGTGATTTGCAGCAGGGGTCAGAGACCCAGTACTTC. Residues: CATSDLQQGSETQYF. The gene calls are TRBV24-1 and TRBJ2-5; D possibly corresponds to TRBD1 (6 bases). This CDR3 region has 15 residues. The germline V and J ends were trimmed by 0 bases and 4 bases, with 11 bases remaining between them. Per the germline V gene, CDR1 is KGHDR and CDR2 is SFDVKD.

This chain uses TRBV5-1 with TRBJ2-3; no clear D. CDR3 length: 15 residues. Trimming removed 4 bases from V and 1 base from J, with 13 bases in between. The germline CDR1 and CDR2 sequences are SGHRS and YFSETQ. Here the CDR3 DNA reads TGCGCCAGCAGCGACTTACGTGGGGGCACAGATACGCAGTATTTT. Translating gives CASSDLRGGTDTQYF.

This rearrangement joins TRBV11-1 to TRBJ1-5; D unresolved. Germline CDR1 reads SGHAT; CDR2 reads FQDESV (reference sequence). Trimming took 9 bases from V and 8 from J, leaving 26 bases between them. The CDR3 spans 16 residues. The CDR3 reads CASPPQIEAGNEPQHF. CDR3 sequence (DNA): TGTGCCAGTCCCCCCCAAATCGAGGCGGGGAATGAGCCCCAGCATTTT.

The rearrangement uses TRBV28 and TRBJ1-5, with D hard to call. This CDR3 is 12 amino acids long. Germline loops: CDR1 MDHEN, CDR2 SYDVKM. V lost 6 bases and J 4 bases, leaving 7 bases between the germline ends. This chain's CDR3 is CASSTLNQPQHF. CDR3 coding DNA: TGTGCCAGCAGCACATTGAATCAGCCCCAGCATTTT. Based on the CDR3 plus reference TRBV28 and TRBJ1-5, the full variable domain is DVKVTQSSRYLVKRTGEKVFLECVQDMDHENMFWYRQDPGLGLRLIYFSYDVKMKEKGDIPEGYSVSREKKERFSLILESASTNQTSMYLCASSTLNQPQHFGDGTRLSIL.